The clone carrying this TCR beta chain was detected only once. These data belong to a study of blood T cell repertoires in COVID-19. There are 16 residues in the CDR3. V shed 4 bases, J shed 4 bases, and the junction held 9 bases outside the gene matches. From germline, CDR1 is SGHAT and CDR2 FQNNGV. TCRdb's copy holds only in-frame clones and misses some; the assay was immunoSEQ multiplex PCR. The sample yields approximately 160,000 clones, 90% to 95% seen once. The sequenced material came from peripheral blood. The chain links TRBV11-2 to TRBJ2-1; 8 bases fit TRBD1. This sequence was found in a man aged 50 or older with acute or convalescent COVID-19. CDR3 amino acids: CASSSQGAPHYNEQFF. In DNA, the CDR3 is TGTGCCAGCAGCTCCCAGGGGGCCCCTCATTACAATGAGCAGTTCTTC.